The 31 T cell receptor beta chains presented below share a single source sample, sequenced in a study of blood T cell repertoires in COVID-19. Only in-frame clones appear in the TCRdb table, and some are missing; sequencing was by immunoSEQ multiplex PCR. The table records roughly 220,000 clones, around 84% of them present only once. The specimen was peripheral blood. The receptors here all came from a woman aged 55-70 years who had recovered from COVID-19.

This clone was found a few times. The chain links TRBV5-1 to TRBJ2-5; TRBD1 matches 9 bases. From germline, CDR1 is SGHRS and CDR2 YFSETQ. The CDR3 sequence is 15 residues long. J lost 4 bases, V lost 5 bases, and 9 bases had no gene match. CDR3 protein: CASRAGTGSAETQYF. CDR3 in DNA: TGCGCCAGCAGAGCCGGGACAGGGTCCGCAGAGACCCAGTACTTC.

This chain connects TRBV4-1 to TRBJ2-1, with TRBD2 as a possible D gene (5 bases). The V gene's germline CDR1 is MGHRA and CDR2 YSYEKL. The CDR3 is 12 amino acids. Trimming took 0 bases from V and 10 from J, leaving 7 bases between them. The CDR3 reads CASSQDPGEQFF. CDR3 in DNA: TGCGCCAGCAGCCAAGATCCGGGGGAGCAGTTCTTC.

The chain uses TRBV18 and TRBJ2-1, with TRBD1 matching 11 bases. Germline CDR1 is KGHSH and CDR2 is LQKENI. The CDR3 is 16 residues long. Unmatched junction bases numbered 5, after V lost 0 bases and J lost 7 bases. CDR3 region: CASSPPTGTGGNEQFF. The CDR3 DNA reads as TGTGCCAGCTCACCACCTACCGGGACAGGGGGAAATGAGCAGTTCTTC.

V and J are TRBV5-1 and TRBJ1-6; 8 nucleotides align to TRBD1. This CDR3 contains 16 residues. V shed 0 bases and J 9 bases; nucleotides not matched to a gene: 8. The germline V gene encodes CDR1 SGHRS and CDR2 YFSETQ. CDR3 in amino acids: CASSLVGQVFGSPLHF. Written as DNA, the CDR3 is TGCGCCAGCAGCTTGGTGGGACAGGTCTTCGGTTCACCCCTCCACTTT. Based on the CDR3 plus reference TRBV5-1 and TRBJ1-6, the full variable domain is KAGVTQTPRYLIKTRGQQVTLSCSPISGHRSVSWYQQTPGQGLQFLFEYFSETQRNKGNFPGRFSGRQFSNSRSEMNVSTLELGDSALYLCASSLVGQVFGSPLHFGNGTRLTVT.

The sample holds one count of this clone. DNA of the CDR3: TGTGCCAGTAGTTCGGGGGGTAGGACTGAAGCTTTCTTT. This translates into CASSSGGRTEAFF. V and J are TRBV19 and TRBJ1-1, with a tentative D call TRBD1 (5 bases). Germline V CDR1 and CDR2: LNHDA, SQIVND (reference sequence). Trimming cost V 5 bases and J 5 bases, with 12 bases left between them. This CDR3 comprises 13 residues.

This chain uses TRBV12-3 or TRBV12-4 with TRBJ2-1; D is uncertain. V shed 6 bases and J shed 7 bases, with 13 bases lying between them. The CDR3 runs 13 residues. CDR3 DNA: TGTGCCAGCAGCATCCAGACTCGTAATGAGCAGTTCTTC. As protein: CASSIQTRNEQFF.

The CDR3 DNA reads as TGCAGTGGGGGGTGGGCAGCAAACATTCAGTACTTC. Protein: CSGGWAANIQYF. The gene calls are TRBV29-1 and TRBJ2-4, with D possibly TRBD2 on 6 matching bases. This CDR3 contains 12 residues. In germline, CDR1 is SQVTM, CDR2 ANQGSEA.

The chain couples TRBV6-5 to TRBJ2-2; perhaps TRBD1 as D (6 bases). Germline loops: CDR1 MNHEY, CDR2 SVGAGI. V lost 4 bases and J 6 bases, leaving 18 bases between the germline ends. The length of the CDR3 is 16 residues. In nucleotides, the CDR3 is TGTGCCAGCAGTTTAAAATACAGGGTTCCGGCCGGGGAGCTGTTTTTT. Translated, it gives CASSLKYRVPAGELFF.

The chain joins TRBV2 to TRBJ2-2; D gene ambiguous. CDR3 length: 13 amino acids. The germline V and J ends were trimmed by 5 bases and 8 bases, with 12 bases remaining between them. Per the germline V gene, CDR1 is SNHLY and CDR2 is FYNNEI. CDR3 amino acids: CASSILAEGELFF. CDR3 nucleotides: TGTGCCAGCAGTATACTCGCCGAAGGGGAGCTGTTTTTT.

This chain connects TRBV30 to TRBJ1-2, with D possibly TRBD1 on 5 matching bases. Looked up from germline, CDR1 is GTSNPN and CDR2 is SVGIG (reference sequence). The CDR3 runs 13 residues. The germline V and J ends were trimmed by 6 bases and 1 base, with 12 bases remaining between them. CDR3: CACHRGINYGYTF. The CDR3 DNA follows: TGTGCCTGTCATAGGGGAATTAACTATGGCTACACCTTC.

The chain combines TRBV27 with TRBJ1-1; D is undetermined. CDR3 length: 13 amino acids. V lost 6 bases and J 0 bases, leaving 8 bases between the germline ends. Looked up from germline, CDR1 is MNHEY and CDR2 is SMNVEV (reference sequence). The CDR3 is CASRALMNTEAFF. The CDR3, as DNA: TGTGCCAGCAGGGCATTGATGAACACTGAAGCTTTCTTT.

The chain couples TRBV3-1 (or the pseudogene TRBV3-2) to TRBJ1-3, with 7 nucleotides matching TRBD1. Looked up from germline, CDR1 is LGHDT and CDR2 is YNNKEL (reference sequence). The CDR3 runs 13 residues. Germline trimming cut 6 bases from V and 1 base from J; bases unmatched to any gene: 0. CDR3 coding DNA: TGTGCCAGCAGGACAGGGTCTGGAAACACCATATATTTT. Translating it yields CASRTGSGNTIYF.

The chain is built from TRBV3-1 (or the pseudogene TRBV3-2) and TRBJ2-7, with D possibly TRBD2 on 5 matching bases. The CDR3 runs 15 residues. V was shortened by 1 base and J by 5 bases, with 15 bases between the two germline ends. Germline-derived CDR1 and CDR2 are LGHDT and YNNKEL (reference sequence). The CDR3 DNA sequence: TGTGCCAGCAGCCAAGGGAACGGGGTCCACCACGAGCAGTACTTC. It translates to CASSQGNGVHHEQYF.

The rearrangement links TRBV18 to TRBJ2-5, with D tentatively TRBD2 (6 bases). Germline lookup yields CDR1 KGHSH and CDR2 LQKENI. With 5 bases removed from V and 2 bases from J, the gap between germline ends came to 12 bases. The CDR3 runs 14 residues. The CDR3 DNA follows: TGTGCCAGCTCAGGACCGGGGGTACAAGAGACCCAGTACTTC. Protein: CASSGPGVQETQYF.

This rearrangement joins TRBV18 to TRBJ1-3, with TRBD1 identical over 8 bases. Per germline, CDR1 KGHSH and CDR2 LQKENI. CDR3 size: 16 residues. With V trimmed by 5 bases and J by 7 bases, 13 bases remained unmatched. The CDR3, as DNA: TGTGCCAGCTCATCAGAGGACAGGGTAGCTTCGAACACCATATATTTT. It specifies CASSSEDRVASNTIYF.

The V and J genes are TRBV5-1 and TRBJ2-7; possibly TRBD1 for D (5 bases). Germline V gives CDR1 SGHRS, CDR2 YFSETQ. The CDR3 has 14 amino acids. V lost 2 bases and J lost 6, with 15 bases in between. CDR3 protein: CASSFLQAQGEQYF. The DNA of the CDR3 is TGCGCCAGCAGCTTTTTACAGGCCCAGGGCGAGCAGTACTTC.

This clone was found once. The rearrangement joins TRBV5-6 to TRBJ2-7; tentatively, D is TRBD2 (5 bases). The germline V gene encodes CDR1 SGHDT and CDR2 YYEEEE. This CDR3 is 14 amino acids long. Between the trimmed V and J ends, which lost 2 bases and 0 bases, there was a span of 9 bases. CDR3 protein: CASSLKSGSYEQYF. The CDR3, as DNA: TGTGCCAGCAGCTTAAAAAGCGGCTCCTACGAGCAGTACTTC.

The rearrangement joins TRBV2 to TRBJ1-4, with D perhaps matching TRBD1 (5 bases). This CDR3 has 12 amino acids. Per germline, CDR1 SNHLY and CDR2 FYNNEI. V lost 4 bases, J lost 8 bases, and 8 bases lay in between. CDR3 loop: CASSGQGEKLFF. The CDR3 coding sequence is TGTGCCAGCAGTGGTCAGGGAGAAAAACTGTTTTTT.

The rearrangement links TRBV10-2 to TRBJ2-7; a possible D gene is TRBD2 (7 bases). The V gene's germline CDR1 is WSHSY and CDR2 SAAADI. V was cut by 6 bases and J by 5 bases, with 17 bases left in between. The CDR3 spans 14 residues. CDR3 coding DNA: TGCGCCAGCAGCGCGGGGAGGGGGGGCAACGAGCAGTACTTC. This gives the protein CASSAGRGGNEQYF.

The chain links TRBV5-1 to TRBJ1-1; D gene ambiguous. V lost 4 bases and J 3 bases, leaving 16 bases between the germline ends. Per germline, CDR1 SGHRS and CDR2 YFSETQ. The CDR3 runs to 15 residues. In DNA, the CDR3 is TGCGCCAGCAGCCCGGGAACCATACTAGACACTGAAGCTTTCTTT. As protein: CASSPGTILDTEAFF.

This chain uses TRBV19 with TRBJ1-1; perhaps TRBD1 as D (5 bases). With 4 bases removed from V and 3 bases from J, the gap between germline ends came to 9 bases. This CDR3 is 13 amino acids long. In germline, CDR1 is LNHDA, CDR2 SQIVND (reference sequence). The CDR3 loop is CASSTIRDTEAFF. The DNA for the CDR3 is TGTGCCAGTAGTACAATCAGGGACACTGAAGCTTTCTTT.

This chain uses TRBV7-2 with TRBJ2-7; the D gene is possibly TRBD2 (7 bases). V was clipped by 5 bases and J by 2 bases, with 19 bases between them. The CDR3 totals 16 residues. CDR1 SGHTA and CDR2 FQGNSA come from the germline V gene. For the CDR3, the DNA is TGTGCCAGCAGCCCCAAGCGGGACACGACGACCTACGAGCAGTACTTC. This codes for CASSPKRDTTTYEQYF.

The chain links TRBV5-6 to TRBJ1-2; 12 nucleotides match TRBD1. CDR3 length equals 15 residues. V was clipped by 4 bases and J by 7 bases; unmatched bases: 8. CDR1 is SGHDT and CDR2 is YYEEEE in the germline V gene. The chain's CDR3 is CASSRSGTGGLGYTF. The CDR3 DNA follows: TGTGCCAGCAGCCGTTCCGGGACAGGGGGCCTTGGCTACACCTTC.

V gene TRBV19 combines with J gene TRBJ1-6; 8 positions agree with TRBD1. Germline lookup yields CDR1 LNHDA and CDR2 SQIVND (reference sequence). CDR3 length equals 14 residues. V dropped 5 bases and J dropped 10; count of bases not matched to a gene: 7. The CDR3 DNA is TGTGCCAGTAGTCTCGGACAGGGAGGCTCACCCCTCCACTTT. It codes for CASSLGQGGSPLHF.

This clone was seen a few times. The chain recombines TRBV11-1 with TRBJ2-4; 12 bases line up with TRBD2. Germline V CDR1 and CDR2: SGHAT, FQDESV (reference sequence). The J segment lost 4 bases and the V segment lost 4 bases, leaving 2 bases of the junction unmatched. This CDR3 has 15 amino acids. This CDR3 reads CASSSSGGAKNIQYF. The CDR3 nucleotides read TGTGCCAGCAGCTCTAGCGGGGGGGCAAAAAACATTCAGTACTTC.

This clone has just one count. V usage is TRBV7-9 and J usage is TRBJ1-1; 7 bases agree with TRBD1. V was pared by 5 bases and J by 0 bases, with 3 bases of the junction left unmatched. Germline-derived CDR1 and CDR2 are SEHNR and FQNEAQ (reference sequence). The CDR3 runs to 14 residues. CDR3 in DNA: TGTGCCAGCAGCCCGGGACAGATGAACACTGAAGCTTTCTTT. Translated: CASSPGQMNTEAFF.

The chain has TRBV6-2 or TRBV6-3 and TRBJ2-1; TRBD1 matches at 7 bases. The CDR3 length is 16 residues. J gave up 4 bases and V 5 bases, and 11 bases lay outside the gene matches. Germline assignment: CDR1 MNHEY and CDR2 SVGEGT. The CDR3 reads CASSETGTGYYNEQFF. CDR3 DNA sequence: TGTGCCAGCAGTGAGACAGGGACCGGTTATTACAATGAGCAGTTCTTC.

J is TRBJ2-3 and V is TRBV5-1; 9 positions match TRBD2. Per the germline V gene, CDR1 is SGHRS and CDR2 is YFSETQ. The CDR3 runs 16 residues. J was trimmed by 1 base and V by 4 bases; bases with no gene match: 7. CDR3 nucleotides: TGCGCCAGCAGCGAGGGTAGCGGGGGAGGCACAGATACGCAGTATTTT. Translation gives CASSEGSGGGTDTQYF. Supplemented by reference TRBV5-1 and TRBJ2-3, the full variable domain reads KAGVTQTPRYLIKTRGQQVTLSCSPISGHRSVSWYQQTPGQGLQFLFEYFSETQRNKGNFPGRFSGRQFSNSRSEMNVSTLELGDSALYLCASSEGSGGGTDTQYFGPGTRLTVL.

The J gene is TRBJ2-7, the V gene TRBV5-4; possible D gene TRBD2, 6 bases. Deletions cut 1 base from V and 4 bases from J, with 30 bases between. CDR1 SGHNT and CDR2 YYREEE come from the germline V gene (reference sequence). This CDR3 comprises 20 residues. The CDR3 region has the DNA TGTGCCAGCAGCTTGCGGAGCGGGTCGATGTTTAGGCGGGGTGTTTACGAGCAGTACTTC. Translating gives CASSLRSGSMFRRGVYEQYF.

The V and J genes are TRBV5-1 and TRBJ1-2, with D possibly TRBD1 on 6 matching bases. The V gene lost 1 base and the J gene lost 8 bases, with 18 bases spanning the gap. Germline V gives CDR1 SGHRS, CDR2 YFSETQ. CDR3 length: 15 amino acids. The CDR3 spells CASSLLVAQGRGYTF. CDR3 in DNA: TGCGCCAGCAGCTTGTTGGTGGCGCAGGGGCGAGGCTACACCTTC.

The J gene is TRBJ2-1, the V gene TRBV6-5; no firm D call. Germline V gene sequence: CDR1 MNHEY, CDR2 SVGAGI. The V and J ends lost 4 bases and 4 bases respectively, with 8 bases between them. The CDR3 length is 13 residues. The CDR3: CASSLAAYNEQFF. CDR3 bases: TGTGCCAGCAGTTTGGCAGCGTACAATGAGCAGTTCTTC.